The rows below give T cell receptor beta chains drawn from one sample of a study of blood T cell repertoires in COVID-19. The protocol was immunoSEQ multiplex PCR, while the TCRdb copy is restricted to in-frame clones and leaves out a portion. The repertoire holds about 200,000 clones, with around 83% as singletons. The specimen was PBMCs or T cells enriched from blood (not recorded which). The receptors originated from a woman aged 25 to 39 who had been exposed to COVID-19. Each CDR3 is given with its conserved first and last residue. D genes are given only for firm matches. Only some rows state a clone size, as once, few, many or a class for expanded clones.

>NA|NA|TRBV9|TRBJ1-1
CASSVVAGMAEAFF
TGTGCCAGCAGCGTAGTGGCAGGGATGGCTGAAGCTTTCTTT
>NA|NA|TRBV7-9|TRBJ1-1
CASSLLNTEAFF
TGTGCCAGCAGCTTACTTAACACTGAAGCTTTCTTT
>NA|TRBD1|TRBV2|TRBJ2-7
CARQQGSSYEQYF
TGTGCCAGACAACAGGGGTCGTCCTACGAGCAGTACTTC
>NA|TRBD1|TRBV6-5|TRBJ1-5
CASSYLTGEEQPQHF
TGTGCCAGCAGTTACCTAACAGGGGAGGAACAGCCCCAGCATTTT
>NA|NA|TRBV19|TRBJ2-7
CASSQLGGKSYEQYF
TGTGCCAGTAGTCAACTAGGGGGAAAATCCTACGAGCAGTACTTC
>few|NA|TRBV5-1|TRBJ1-3
CASSFAGSGNTIYF
TGCGCCAGCAGCTTTGCAGGCTCTGGAAACACCATATATTTT
>NA|TRBD1|TRBV7-7|TRBJ2-5
CASSPQGIGETQYF
TGTGCTAGCAGCCCACAGGGGATAGGAGAGACCCAGTACTTC
>NA|TRBD1|TRBV7-9|TRBJ2-1
CASSPGQGHNEQFF
TGTGCCAGCAGCCCGGGACAGGGTCACAATGAGCAGTTCTTC
>NA|NA|TRBV14|TRBJ1-6
CASSQDRGSPLHF
TGTGCCAGCAGCCAAGATCGTGGCTCACCCCTCCACTTT
>NA|NA|TRBV9|TRBJ2-6
CASSVRIGGGLSGANVLTF
TGTGCCAGCAGCGTACGTATAGGCGGGGGCCTCTCTGGGGCCAACGTCCTGACTTTC
>NA|TRBD1|TRBV30|TRBJ1-1
CAWSPVGTGENTEAFF
TGTGCCTGGAGTCCCGTCGGGACAGGGGAGAACACTGAAGCTTTCTTT
>NA|TRBD1|TRBV19|TRBJ1-2
CASSIGRDRSGYTF
TGTGCCAGTAGTATAGGCAGGGACAGGTCTGGCTACACCTTC
>NA|NA|TRBV9|TRBJ1-2
CASSVGIRGGYTF
TGTGCCAGCAGCGTAGGTATTAGAGGGGGCTACACCTTC
>NA|TRBD1|TRBV2|TRBJ1-4
CASSQTGAGEKLFF
TGTGCCAGCAGCCAGACAGGGGCAGGAGAAAAACTGTTTTTT
>NA|TRBD2|TRBV19|TRBJ2-7
CASSIGGLGYEQYF
TGTGCCAGTAGTATTGGCGGACTAGGCTACGAGCAGTACTTC
>NA|TRBD1|TRBV5-5|TRBJ1-3
CASSPLTGGGVTIYF
TGTGCCAGCAGCCCCTTAACAGGGGGAGGTGTCACCATATATTTT
>NA|NA|TRBV5-1|TRBJ2-3
CASRAQGYTDTQYF
TGCGCCAGCAGAGCTCAGGGGTACACAGATACGCAGTATTTT
>NA|NA|TRBV3-1/TRBV3-2|TRBJ1-4
CASSQVDEKLFF
TGTGCCAGCAGCCAAGTCGATGAAAAACTGTTTTTT
>NA|NA|TRBV9|TRBJ2-1
CASSPPSEGEQFF
TGTGCCAGCAGCCCCCCAAGTGAGGGTGAGCAGTTCTTC
>NA|TRBD1|TRBV7-8|TRBJ2-1
CASSLQGAYNEQFF
TGTGCCAGCAGCTTACAGGGGGCCTACAATGAGCAGTTCTTC
>NA|TRBD2|TRBV4-1|TRBJ2-1
CASSLTSGGLDNEQFF
TGCGCCAGCAGCCTGACTAGCGGGGGCCTGGACAATGAGCAGTTCTTC
>NA|NA|TRBV12-5|TRBJ1-5
CASIRGSSNQPQHF
TGTGCTAGTATCCGGGGATCCAGCAATCAGCCCCAGCATTTT
>NA|NA|TRBV6-5|TRBJ2-1
CASGGGRGAYNEQFF
TGTGCCAGCGGAGGGGGCAGGGGAGCCTACAATGAGCAGTTCTTC
>NA|NA|TRBV7-2|TRBJ2-3
CASSLTREDTQYF
TGTGCCAGCAGCCTTACGCGGGAAGATACGCAGTATTTT
>NA|TRBD2|TRBV6-2/TRBV6-3|TRBJ2-7
CASSSLAGTGEQYF
TGTGCCAGCAGTTCCCTAGCGGGGACGGGCGAGCAGTACTTC
>NA|NA|TRBV27|TRBJ2-7
CASSFQGPLEQYF
TGTGCCAGCAGTTTTCAGGGTCCCCTCGAGCAGTACTTC
>once|NA|TRBV9|TRBJ1-6
CASSVGETGSSPLHF
TGTGCCAGCAGCGTAGGGGAGACAGGCAGTTCACCCCTCCACTTT
>NA|TRBD2|TRBV2|TRBJ2-3
CASSETRTGGTDTQYF
TGTGCCAGCAGCGAAACCCGGACGGGGGGTACAGATACGCAGTATTTT
>NA|TRBD1|TRBV12-5|TRBJ2-2
CASGPGTGWNTGELFF
TGTGCTAGTGGTCCGGGGACAGGGTGGAACACCGGGGAGCTGTTTTTT
>NA|TRBD1|TRBV6-2/TRBV6-3|TRBJ1-2
CASSRDRVGYGYTF
TGTGCCAGCAGTCGAGACAGGGTGGGCTATGGCTACACCTTC
>NA|TRBD1|TRBV2|TRBJ1-4
CASTGTGAIEKLFF
TGTGCCAGCACGGGTACAGGGGCTATTGAAAAACTGTTTTTT
>NA|NA|TRBV3-1/TRBV3-2|TRBJ1-2
CASSQERRQGDGYTF
TGTGCCAGCAGCCAAGAGCGGCGGCAGGGCGATGGCTACACCTTC
>NA|NA|TRBV2|TRBJ2-1
CASNGVSSYNEQFF
TGTGCCAGCAACGGGGTGAGCTCCTACAATGAGCAGTTCTTC
>NA|NA|TRBV5-1|TRBJ1-3
CASTSGGADGNTIYF
TGCGCCAGCACGTCCGGGGGGGCCGATGGAAACACCATATATTTT
>NA|NA|TRBV3-1/TRBV3-2|TRBJ1-1
CASLDRGGKAFF
TGTGCCAGCTTAGATCGCGGGGGAAAAGCTTTCTTT
>NA|NA|TRBV4-1|TRBJ2-7
CASSQESHPYEQYF
TGCGCCAGCAGCCAAGAATCACACCCCTACGAGCAGTACTTC
>few|TRBD1|TRBV3-1/TRBV3-2|TRBJ1-1
CASSPGTGSAFF
TGTGCCAGCAGTCCCGGGACAGGGTCAGCTTTCTTT
>once|TRBD1|TRBV29-1|TRBJ2-7
CSVAGQLHYEQYF
TGCAGCGTTGCGGGACAGTTACACTACGAGCAGTACTTC
>NA|TRBD2|TRBV6-5|TRBJ2-1
CASSRTSGDYNEQFF
TGTGCCAGCAGTAGGACTAGCGGGGACTACAATGAGCAGTTCTTC
>NA|NA|TRBV27|TRBJ1-1
CASSFYAGAPNTEAFF
TGTGCCAGCAGTTTCTACGCAGGGGCACCGAACACTGAAGCTTTCTTT